This T cell receptor (beta chain) was obtained from a study of molecular identifiers for immune sequencing clone quantification. Sorting captured naive CD8 T cells as CD8+CD4-CCR7+CD45RA+. The table lists this clonotype with a few counts. The CDR3 totals 14 residues. In germline, CDR1 is SGHVS, CDR2 FNYEAQ. Trimming removed 5 bases from V and 4 bases from J, with 15 bases in between. In TCRdb, the PCR reads were re-called with MiXCR into one record per CDR3 protein. The table has 85,000 to 100,000 distinct CDR3 sequences, around 20% seen once. The sequenced material came from naive CD8+ T cells from blood, with Jurkat cell RNA spiked in. Subset meaning: FACS-sorted CD8+CD4-CCR7+CD45RA+ naive T cells. The TCR originated in a human donor in good health. Some libraries in this study had Jurkat cell RNA spiked in. The chain has TRBV7-6 and TRBJ2-7, with TRBD2 as a possible D gene (5 bases). CDR3 loop: CASSPEVGRYEQYF. The CDR3 coding sequence is TGTGCCAGCAGCCCAGAAGTGGGGAGATACGAGCAGTACTTC.